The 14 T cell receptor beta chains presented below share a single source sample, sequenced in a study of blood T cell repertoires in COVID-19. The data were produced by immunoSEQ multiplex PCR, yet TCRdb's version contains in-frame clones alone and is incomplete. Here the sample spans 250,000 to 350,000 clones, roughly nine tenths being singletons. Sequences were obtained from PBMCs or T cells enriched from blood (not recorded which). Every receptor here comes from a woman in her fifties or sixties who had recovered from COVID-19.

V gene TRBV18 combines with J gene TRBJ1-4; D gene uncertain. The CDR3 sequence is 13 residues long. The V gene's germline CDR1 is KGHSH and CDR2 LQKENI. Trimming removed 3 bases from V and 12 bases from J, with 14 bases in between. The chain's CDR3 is CASSPEVLGELFF. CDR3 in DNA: TGTGCCAGCTCACCCGAGGTTCTCGGAGAACTGTTTTTT.

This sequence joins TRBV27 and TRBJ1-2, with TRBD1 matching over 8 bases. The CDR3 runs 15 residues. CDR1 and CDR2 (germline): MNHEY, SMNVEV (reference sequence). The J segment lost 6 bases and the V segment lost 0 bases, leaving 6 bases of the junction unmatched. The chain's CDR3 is CASSLSGRTGNGYTF. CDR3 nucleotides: TGTGCCAGCAGTTTATCAGGGAGGACAGGGAATGGCTACACCTTC.

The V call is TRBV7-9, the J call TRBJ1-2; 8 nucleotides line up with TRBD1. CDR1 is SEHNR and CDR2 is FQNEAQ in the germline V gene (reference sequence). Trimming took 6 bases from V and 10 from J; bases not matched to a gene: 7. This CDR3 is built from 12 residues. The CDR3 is CASRLDRVDYTF. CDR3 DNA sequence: TGTGCCAGCAGGTTGGACAGGGTCGACTACACCTTC.

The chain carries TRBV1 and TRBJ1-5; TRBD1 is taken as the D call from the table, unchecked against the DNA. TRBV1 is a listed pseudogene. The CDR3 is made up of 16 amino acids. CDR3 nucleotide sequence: TGCACCAGCAGCCACGGGGACATCCTGGGCAATCAGCCCCAGCATTTT. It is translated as CTSSHGDILGNQPQHF.

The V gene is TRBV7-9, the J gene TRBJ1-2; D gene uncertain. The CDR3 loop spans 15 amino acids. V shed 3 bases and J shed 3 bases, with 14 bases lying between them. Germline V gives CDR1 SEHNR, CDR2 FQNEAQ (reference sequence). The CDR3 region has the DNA TGTGCCAGCAGCTTTGGGTTGTGGGCAGACTATGGCTACACCTTC. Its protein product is CASSFGLWADYGYTF.

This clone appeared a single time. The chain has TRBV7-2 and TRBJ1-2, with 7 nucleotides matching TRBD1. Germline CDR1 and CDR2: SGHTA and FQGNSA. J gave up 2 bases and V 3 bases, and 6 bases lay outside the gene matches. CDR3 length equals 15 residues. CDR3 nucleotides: TGTGCCAGCAGCTTGGGCTCGACAGGGAACTATGGCTACACCTTC. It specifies CASSLGSTGNYGYTF.

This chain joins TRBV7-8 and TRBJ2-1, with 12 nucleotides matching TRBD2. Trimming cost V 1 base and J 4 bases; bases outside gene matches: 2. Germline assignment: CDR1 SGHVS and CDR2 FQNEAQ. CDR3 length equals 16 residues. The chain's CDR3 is CASSLEGTSGYNEQFF. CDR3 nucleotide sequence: TGTGCCAGCAGCTTAGAGGGGACTAGCGGGTACAATGAGCAGTTCTTC.

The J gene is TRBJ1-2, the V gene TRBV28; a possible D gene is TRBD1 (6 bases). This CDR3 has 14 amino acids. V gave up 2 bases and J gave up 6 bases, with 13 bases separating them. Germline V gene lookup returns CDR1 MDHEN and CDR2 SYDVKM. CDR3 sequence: CASSLRNRVHGYTF. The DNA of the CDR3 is TGTGCCAGCAGTTTAAGGAACAGGGTCCATGGCTACACCTTC.

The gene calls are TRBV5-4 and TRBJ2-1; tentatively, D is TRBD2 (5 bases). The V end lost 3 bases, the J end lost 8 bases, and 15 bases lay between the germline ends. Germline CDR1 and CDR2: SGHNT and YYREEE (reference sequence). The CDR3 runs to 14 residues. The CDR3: CASSSKVEGHEQFF. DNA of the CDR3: TGTGCCAGCAGCTCCAAAGTAGAGGGTCATGAGCAGTTCTTC.

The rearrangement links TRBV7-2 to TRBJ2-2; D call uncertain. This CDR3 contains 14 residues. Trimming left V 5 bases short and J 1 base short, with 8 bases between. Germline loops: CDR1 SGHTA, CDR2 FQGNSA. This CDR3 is CASSGRLNTGELFF. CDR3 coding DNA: TGTGCCAGCAGCGGCCGTCTGAACACCGGGGAGCTGTTTTTT.

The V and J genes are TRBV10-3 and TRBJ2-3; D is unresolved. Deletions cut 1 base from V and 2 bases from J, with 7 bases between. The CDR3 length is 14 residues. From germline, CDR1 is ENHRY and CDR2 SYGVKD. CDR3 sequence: CAISEYSTTDTQYF. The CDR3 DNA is TGTGCCATCAGTGAGTACTCTACCACAGATACGCAGTATTTT.

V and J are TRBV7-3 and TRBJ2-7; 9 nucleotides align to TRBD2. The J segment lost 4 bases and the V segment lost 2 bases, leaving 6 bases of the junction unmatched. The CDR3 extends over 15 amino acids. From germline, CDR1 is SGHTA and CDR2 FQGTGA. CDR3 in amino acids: CASSLGTSSVYEQYF. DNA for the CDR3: TGTGCCAGCAGCTTAGGGACTAGCTCTGTTTACGAGCAGTACTTC.

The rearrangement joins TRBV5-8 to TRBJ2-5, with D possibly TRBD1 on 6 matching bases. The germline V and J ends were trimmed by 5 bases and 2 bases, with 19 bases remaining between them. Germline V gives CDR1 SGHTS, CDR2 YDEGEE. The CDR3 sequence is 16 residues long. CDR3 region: CASSYDRDKMQETQYF. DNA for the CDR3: TGTGCCAGCAGTTATGACCGGGACAAGATGCAAGAGACCCAGTACTTC.

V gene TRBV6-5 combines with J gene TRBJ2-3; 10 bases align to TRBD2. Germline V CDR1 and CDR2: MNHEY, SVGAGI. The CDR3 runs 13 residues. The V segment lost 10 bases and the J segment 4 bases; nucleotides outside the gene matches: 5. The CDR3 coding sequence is TGTGCCACCCAGCGGGAGGGCCCAGATACGCAGTATTTT. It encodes CATQREGPDTQYF.